A selection of T cell receptor beta chains follows, all from one sample in a study of tumor-infiltrating lymphocytes in primary liver carcinoma. TCRdb re-called the multiplex PCR reads with MiXCR, one entry per CDR3 protein. The data hold about 99,000 distinct CDR3 sequences, with about 70% observed a single time. Input material: liver tumor tissue from sampling region 5. These receptors were taken from an older woman with primary liver carcinoma and hepatitis B virus infection. CDR3s include the opening cysteine and the closing phenylalanine or tryptophan. The D gene is left open where the match is weak. For some rows the clone size is stated as once, few or many, or as a class when expanded; others skip it.

D	size	V	J	CDR3	DNA
-	-	TRBV11-2	TRBJ2-5	CASSLGSQETQNF	TGTGCCAGCAGTTTGGGTTCACAAGAGACCCAGAACTTC
-	-	TRBV11-3	TRBJ1-1	CASSAAGTRNIEAFF	TGTGCCAGCAGTGCAGCAGGGACTAGGAACATTGAAGCTTTCTTT
-	few	TRBV28	TRBJ2-7	CASLGRSYEQYF	TGTGCCAGCCTAGGCCGCTCCTACGAGCAGTATTTC
TRBD2	few	TRBV13	TRBJ2-5	CASSSRTSGRSRETQYF	TGTGCCAGCAGCTCCCGGACTAGCGGGAGGAGTAGGGAGACCCAGTACTTC
-	many	TRBV7-8	TRBJ2-1	CASSQGGSYNEQFF	TGTGCCAGCAGCCAAGGAGGCTCCTACAATGAGCAGTTCTTC
-	-	TRBV19	TRBJ2-3	CASMEGPDNQPQYF	TGTGCCAGTATGGAGGGGCCTGACAATCAGCCCCAGTATTTT
-	many	TRBV4-2	TRBJ2-6	CASSQDNSGANVLTF	TGTGCCAGCAGCCAAGACAACTCTGGGGCCAACGTCCTGACTTTC
-	-	TRBV7-9	TRBJ2-7	CASSQEGGSSYELYF	TGTGCAAGCAGCCAGGAGGGGGGTTCTTCCTACGAGCTGTACTTC
-	-	TRBV6-5	TRBJ2-7	CASSYYSTSYEQYF	TGTGCCAGCAGTTACTATTCCACATCCTACGAGCAGTACTTC
-	few	TRBV20-1	TRBJ1-5	CSDSEVCNQPQHF	TGCAGTGATTCGGAGGTCTGCAATCAGCCCCAGCATTTT
TRBD2	many	TRBV5-4	TRBJ2-1	CASSSELAEYNEQFF	TGTGCCAGCAGCTCCGAGCTAGCGGAGTACAATGAGCAGTTCTTC
-	many	TRBV29-1	TRBJ2-3	CSVDITDTQYF	TGCAGCGTCGACATCACAGATACGCAGTATTTT
TRBD2	-	TRBV28	TRBJ2-1	CASSFSGRNSQQFF	TGTGCCAGCAGTTTTAGCGGGAGGAATAGTCAGCAGTTCTTC
-	-	TRBV12-3/TRBV12-4	TRBJ1-2	CACTPSGGGGLFDYTF	TGTGCCTGCACCCCAAGCGGGGGTGGAGGCTTGTTTGACTACACCTTC
-	many	TRBV5-1	TRBJ1-1	CASQQGMNTEAFF	TGCGCCAGCCAACAGGGCATGAACACTGAAGCTTTCTTT
TRBD1	few	TRBV11-3	TRBJ2-7	CASSLGTGGNYEQYF	TGTGCCAGCAGCTTAGGGACAGGGGGCAACTACGAGCAGTACTTC
-	-	TRBV28	TRBJ1-2	CAGGSPGERGNYGYTF	TGTGCCGGCGGTTCTCCAGGGGAGCGGGGTAACTATGGCTACACCTTC